This entry features one TCR beta chain sequence. The sample originates from a study of cytomegalovirus exposure and HLA in healthy donors. Study overall: Roughly 180 million T cells yielded 100 million or so unique TCR beta sequences, as an earlier analysis found.

This CDR3 is 16 amino acids long. Germline values: CDR1 SGDLS, CDR2 YYNGEE. Trimming at V came to 4 bases and at J to 2 bases, leaving 8 bases not matched to a gene. This PCR relied on a set of 60 Vbeta primers and 13 Jbeta primers. Method: immunoSEQ multiplex PCR; TCRdb's copy keeps in-frame clones and lacks some. The sample contains about 200,000 clones, about 86% of which appear only once. The source is a woman aged 30 to 39 in good health and CMV-seronegative. This chain joins TRBV9 and TRBJ2-3, with 9 bases fitting TRBD2. Input material: PBMCs. CDR3 sequence reads: CASSTTLAGDTDTQYF. Here the CDR3 DNA reads TGTGCCAGCAGCACAACCTTAGCGGGGGACACAGATACGCAGTATTTT.